The 14 T cell receptor beta chains listed next were all sequenced from one sample in a study of T cell responses to AZD1222 COVID-19 vaccine. Some clones are missing from TCRdb's copy, which holds only in-frame ones; the method was immunoSEQ multiplex PCR. The repertoire holds about 160,000 clones, with nearly 90% as singletons. This material consisted of peripheral blood, taken on day 0 of AZD1222 vaccination. The source of these receptors is an adult in good health.

J is TRBJ1-4 and V is TRBV6-5, with 9 nucleotides matching TRBD1. This CDR3 is built from 15 residues. Germline loops: CDR1 MNHEY, CDR2 SVGAGI. Trimming removed 7 bases from V and 6 bases from J; junction bases left unmatched: 9. Written as DNA, the CDR3 is TGTGCCAGCAAACTAAAGGGACAGGGTGATGAAAAACTGTTTTTT. This translates into CASKLKGQGDEKLFF.

The V and J genes are TRBV7-3 and TRBJ2-2; 14 bases are shared with TRBD2. Germline CDR1 reads SGHTA; CDR2 reads FQGTGA. There are 17 residues in the CDR3. Germline trimming cut 5 bases from V and 7 bases from J; bases unmatched to any gene: 9. The DNA for the CDR3 is TGTGCCAGCAGCGGATCGGGACTAGCGGGAGAGGTCGGGGAGCTGTTTTTT. This translates into CASSGSGLAGEVGELFF.

This clone occurred once. V and J are TRBV3-1 (or the pseudogene TRBV3-2) and TRBJ2-7; no definite D call. The V end lost 1 base, the J end lost 2 bases, and 6 bases lay between the germline ends. Germline CDR1 is LGHDT and CDR2 is YNNKEL (reference sequence). This CDR3 has 13 residues. CDR3 sequence reads: CASSQGWAYEQYF. The CDR3 nucleotides are TGTGCCAGCAGCCAAGGATGGGCCTACGAGCAGTACTTC.

The genes are TRBV5-5 and TRBJ2-7; TRBD2 aligns across 7 bases. Germline V gives CDR1 SGHKS, CDR2 YYEKEE (reference sequence). The V segment lost 0 bases and the J segment 3 bases; nucleotides outside the gene matches: 3. The CDR3 is 14 residues long. This CDR3 is CASSLGERDYEQYF. CDR3 nucleotides: TGTGCCAGCAGCTTGGGGGAGCGGGACTACGAGCAGTACTTC.

This chain links TRBV2 with TRBJ1-5, with unresolved D. The ends were cut back, 6 bases at V and 2 bases at J, with 5 bases in the middle. This CDR3 is 12 amino acids long. Per the germline V gene, CDR1 is SNHLY and CDR2 is FYNNEI. This chain's CDR3 is CASRDGNQPQHF. CDR3 bases: TGTGCCAGCAGGGACGGCAATCAGCCCCAGCATTTT.

CDR3 coding DNA: TGTGCCAGCAGTCCGGCGCAGCGGGGGAGCACAGATACGCAGTATTTT. This gives the protein CASSPAQRGSTDTQYF. V is TRBV5-4 and J is TRBJ2-3, with TRBD2 matching 8 bases. Germline CDR1 SGHNT, CDR2 YYREEE (reference sequence). The CDR3 contains 16 residues. J was trimmed by 0 bases and V by 5 bases; bases with no gene match: 8.

The CDR3 spells CASSPRGAGASGNSPLHF. The CDR3 coding sequence is TGTGCCAGCAGTCCCCGGGGGGCAGGGGCTTCTGGTAATTCACCCCTCCACTTT. V is TRBV27 and J is TRBJ1-6; D might be TRBD1 (6 bases). V lost 5 bases and J lost 6, with 23 bases in between. Germline V gene data show CDR1 as MNHEY and CDR2 as SMNVEV (reference sequence). The CDR3 runs to 18 residues.

V usage is TRBV2 and J usage is TRBJ2-3; no firm D call. Germline V gene data show CDR1 as SNHLY and CDR2 as FYNNEI. With 4 bases removed from V and 0 bases from J, the gap between germline ends came to 8 bases. This CDR3 is built from 14 residues. The CDR3 DNA reads TGTGCCAGCAGTGCTACGGTGAGCACAGATACGCAGTATTTT. Its protein is CASSATVSTDTQYF.

The chain links TRBV15 to TRBJ1-1, with D unresolved. From germline, CDR1 is LNHNV and CDR2 YYDKDF (reference sequence). CDR3 length: 15 residues. The germline V and J ends were trimmed by 4 bases and 1 base, with 13 bases remaining between them. The CDR3 is CATSNLRAANTEAFF. CDR3 DNA sequence: TGTGCCACCAGCAACCTTCGGGCGGCGAACACTGAAGCTTTCTTT.

CDR3 loop: CASSPLENTEAFF. The DNA of the CDR3 is TGTGCCAGCAGTCCCCTGGAGAACACTGAAGCTTTCTTT. This chain uses TRBV2 with TRBJ1-1, with no clear D. The CDR3 is 13 amino acids. V was shortened by 5 bases and J by 1 base, with 8 bases between the two germline ends. Germline lookup yields CDR1 SNHLY and CDR2 FYNNEI.

The chain recombines TRBV6-5 with TRBJ2-3; the match to TRBD1 covers 7 bases. The J segment lost 0 bases and the V segment lost 2 bases, leaving 2 bases of the junction unmatched. Germline V gene data show CDR1 as MNHEY and CDR2 as SVGAGI. The CDR3 covers 15 residues. This CDR3 reads CASSYPGGSTDTQYF. As DNA, the CDR3 is TGTGCCAGCAGTTACCCAGGGGGTAGCACAGATACGCAGTATTTT.

The J gene is TRBJ1-1, the V gene TRBV10-1; D remains unclear. The CDR3 spans 15 residues. CDR1 WNHNN and CDR2 SYGVQD come from the germline V gene (reference sequence). V dropped 0 bases and J dropped 13 bases, with 21 bases sitting between them. In DNA form, the CDR3 reads TGCGCCAGCAGTGAGTCGGCTCGTGATTTCTTGAGGGTTTTCTTT. Residues: CASSESARDFLRVFF.

The chain recombines TRBV28 with TRBJ2-5; 9 positions agree with TRBD2. Germline CDR1 reads MDHEN; CDR2 reads SYDVKM. The CDR3 is 18 residues long. V shed 3 bases, J shed 0 bases, and the junction held 11 bases outside the gene matches. The CDR3 nucleotides read TGTGCCAGCAGTTTGGGCGGGAGGGGAGCCTTGTACCAAGAGACCCAGTACTTC. Protein product: CASSLGGRGALYQETQYF.

The chain links TRBV6-5 to TRBJ2-5, with 7 bases identical to TRBD1. V was clipped by 5 bases and J by 0 bases; unmatched bases: 6. This CDR3 spans 15 amino acids. Germline V CDR1 and CDR2: MNHEY, SVGAGI. The CDR3 bases are TGTGCCAGCAGTACCGAGACAGGGCACCAAGAGACCCAGTACTTC. This translates into CASSTETGHQETQYF.